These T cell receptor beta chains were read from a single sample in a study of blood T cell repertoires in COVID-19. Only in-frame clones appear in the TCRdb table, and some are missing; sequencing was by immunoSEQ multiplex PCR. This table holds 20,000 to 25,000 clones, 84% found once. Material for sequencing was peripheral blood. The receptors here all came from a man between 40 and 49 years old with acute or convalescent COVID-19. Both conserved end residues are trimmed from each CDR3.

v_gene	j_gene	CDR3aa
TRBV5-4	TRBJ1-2	ASSTGVSSNYGYT
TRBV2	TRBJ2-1	ASMGLAGFDEQF
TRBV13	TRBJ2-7	ASSPRRRTSGSYEQY
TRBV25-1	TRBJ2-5	ASSEGGLGLEETQY
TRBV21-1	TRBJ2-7	ASSRGRASYEQY
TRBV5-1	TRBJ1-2	ASSKQSYGYT
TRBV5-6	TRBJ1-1	ASRHRGLWSEAF
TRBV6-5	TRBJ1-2	ASSYGAGGYYGYT
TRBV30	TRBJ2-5	AWSVLAGGETQY
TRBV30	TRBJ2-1	ALERIRTSSYNEQF
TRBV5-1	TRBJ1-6	ASSLVSENSPLH
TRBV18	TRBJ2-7	ASSPGTETYEQY
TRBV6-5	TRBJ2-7	ASWSGGGFSYEQY
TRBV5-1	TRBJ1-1	ASSFHMNTEAF
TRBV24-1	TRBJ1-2	ATSDSGQSNYGYT
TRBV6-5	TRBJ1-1	ASSDTGNTEAF
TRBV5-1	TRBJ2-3	ASSSGTGETDTQY
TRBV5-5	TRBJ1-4	ASSARTPGGEKLF
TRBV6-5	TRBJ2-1	ASSYGGDGLQF
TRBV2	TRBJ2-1	ASSGVGDEQF
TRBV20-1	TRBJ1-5	SASSRDNQPQH
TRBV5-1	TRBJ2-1	ASSLAAGLYNEQF
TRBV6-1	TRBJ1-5	ASSENGNQPQH
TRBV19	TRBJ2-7	ASTSASYEQY
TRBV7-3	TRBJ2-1	ASSLTLREVEF
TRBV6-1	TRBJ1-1	ASSDRGMNTEAF
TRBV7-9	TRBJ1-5	ASSQGAGNNQPQH
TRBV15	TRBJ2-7	ATSRDLASGTSEQY
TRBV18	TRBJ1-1	ASSPKLHTEAF
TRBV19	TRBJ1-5	ASSPRAYQPQH
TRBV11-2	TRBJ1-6	ASTDRGVYNSPLH
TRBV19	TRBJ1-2	ASTGDRVDYGYT
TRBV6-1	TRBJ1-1	ASSEGRGFEAF